This T cell receptor (beta chain) was sequenced in a study of blood T cell repertoires in COVID-19. Profiled with immunoSEQ multiplex PCR; TCRdb holds only in-frame clones, not every one. The sample includes 140,000 or so clones, approximately 85% of them seen just once. V trimming: 6 bases; J trimming: 5 bases; junction bases outside the gene matches: 9. The germline gives CDR1 MNHEY, CDR2 SVGEGT. The CDR3 runs 14 residues. The sequence was collected from a man in his 70s with acute or convalescent COVID-19. The rearrangement uses TRBV6-2 or TRBV6-3 and TRBJ2-5; 7 bases are shared with TRBD1. Sequencing was done on a sample of peripheral blood. In DNA form, the CDR3 reads TGTGCCAGCAGCCTGCTAGTCAGGGGGGAGACCCAGTACTTC. Translation gives CASSLLVRGETQYF.